This TCR beta chain was documented in a study of CD8 T cells in Susac syndrome (dated by TCRdb to between 2017 and 2020). For the wider study: Repertoire sequencing was used to test whether CD8+ T cell activation and differentiation in Susac syndrome was antigen driven.

Concerning this clonotype: Its antigen is not yet known. The input lacks base qualities; no much larger clone sits a single base away.

High-throughput TCR beta sequencing profiled peripheral blood CD8+ and CD4+ T cells from healthy donors, Susac syndrome patients and multiple sclerosis patients. The healthy donors served as controls matched for age and sex. Bulk CD8+ and CD4+ T cells were purified by magnetic negative isolation, whereas CD8+ TEMRA cells were enriched by FACS. Blood was drawn into EDTA tubes, processed within 24 hours, and PBMCs were isolated by density gradient centrifugation. PBMCs intended for TCR sequencing were frozen in liquid nitrogen and were later thawed in a 37 degrees C water bath. The sorted or isolated CD4+, CD8+ and CD8+ TEMRA cells reached a purity of at least 90%. Study-level results and caveats: The number of individuals in the TCR sequencing and HLA analysis was acknowledged as relatively small.

RNA was extracted using the RNeasy kit, and roughly 0.5 to 1 ug of the RNA was reverse transcribed with random hexamers. The immunoSEQ multiplex PCR assay, which covers 54 Vbeta and 13 Jbeta segments, was used to amplify TCR beta CDR3 regions. To correct PCR amplification bias, a synthetic template baseline was used for both primer optimization and computational correction. Per the source publication's procedure: Reads were annotated to V, D and J genes per IMGT and analyzed with immunoSEQ Analyzer, keeping only productive sequences. Clonality was computed as one minus Shannon entropy normalized by log2 of the number of productive unique sequences. For each patient and control, public and private clones were evaluated among the 100 most prevalent clones. Clones were defined as Susac-specific when absent from the healthy and MS cohorts, from roughly 1,000 published viral clones and from other ImmuneACCESS disease sequences. TCRdb cleaned the public reads at Q25 with fastp, built clones with MiXCR and kept in-frame beta chains. Every CDR3 protein is listed once, alongside the most common genes and DNA of its rows. V and J calls and clone size were set by TCRdb, not the authors. Across this sample there are 100,000 to 150,000 distinct CDR3 sequences, with roughly 96% seen only once. The biggest ten clones account for roughly 0.12% of the sample.

Sequencing was carried out using CD4+ T cells from PBMCs. The source is a human donor in good health.

The DNA reads as follows: TGTGCCAGCAAACAGGATCAGCCCCAGCATTTT. Its protein product is CASKQDQPQHF. Recombination linked TRBV6-1 to TRBJ1-5; TRBD1 is a possible D gene, resting on 5 matching bases. V is reduced by 7 bases and J by 5 bases, leaving a spacing of 6 bases between them. The CDR3 spans 11 residues, from the cysteine through the phenylalanine. Only the CDR3 part of the read is kept: 33 bases, read in frame from the first base. Reading the germline V gene gives CDR1 MNHNS and CDR2 SASEGT.